The clone carrying this TCR beta chain was found a few times. The antigen remains unidentified. The entry originates in a study of T-cell memory formation after mild COVID-19. Broader study findings: Within pre-infection memory, some responding clones were found, suggesting cross-reactive memory joined. CD4+ bias marked clones expanding day 15 to 37, unlike balanced contracting clones. Second-wave clones peaking on day 37 lacked confirmed SARS-CoV-2 specificity.

UMIs and sample barcodes were carried by the TCR alpha and TCR beta cDNA libraries that 5'RACE produced using constant-segment primers. TCRdb processed the 5' RACE reads anew with MiXCR; each CDR3 protein has one entry. The sample consists of about 250,000 distinct CDR3 sequences, over 15% of them appearing once. CDR1 is KGHDR and CDR2 is SFDVKD in the germline V gene. The V gene end was trimmed by 5 bases and the J gene end by 5 bases; junction bases not matched to a gene: 16. This CDR3 spans 18 amino acids. J is TRBJ2-5 and V is TRBV24-1, with 10 bases fitting TRBD1. The TCR sequence derives from an adult woman who had mild COVID-19 (a few samples of this study predate the infection). Cell type and time point are not known. The sample taken for sequencing was PBMCs or a T cell subset sorted from them (not recorded which). The CDR3 nucleotides read TGTGCCACCAGTGTCAGGGACAGGGGATCCCCTCTTCTCGAGACCCAGTACTTC. The encoded protein is CATSVRDRGSPLLETQYF.